This T cell receptor (beta chain) was retrieved from a study of graft-versus-host responses after intestinal transplantation (dated by TCRdb to the early 2020s). In terms of the full investigation: The transplants that recipients got were multivisceral, liver-intestinal, or isolated intestinal. The cohort enrolled 24 intestinal transplant recipients, one of whom was a retransplant, and a few patients without pretransplant specimens were excluded. To identify alloreactive clones, pre-transplant mixed lymphocyte reaction products were sequenced and then compared with unstimulated pre-transplant donor and recipient T cells. All recipients received anti-thymocyte globulin induction followed by maintenance tacrolimus and steroids for 3 to 4 years. Rather than being sequenced by the commercial service, samples from a few later patients were sequenced in-house on an Illumina MiSeq and processed with MiXCR. Graft-versus-host and host-versus-graft alloreactive T cell clones were tracked in the graft, circulation and bone marrow after intestinal transplantation using bulk TCR-beta CDR3 sequencing. Donor T cell macrochimerism was defined as a peak of at least 4% donor T cells among recipient peripheral blood mononuclear cells. Beyond this particular receptor, the publication reports: The relatively low number and heterogeneity of intestinal transplant patients limited the conclusions. GvH clones were detected in recipient bone marrow, and some appeared earlier in ileal mucosa or blood, consistent with an intestinal mucosal origin. Early after transplant, peak levels of circulating GvH clones were associated with declines in HvG clones. High GvH to HvG T cell clonal ratios were observed in the allografts of patients with donor T cell macrochimerism.

The sample's time point label is to be understood as: cells obtained before transplantation from donor or recipient. CD3+CD4+ and CD3+CD8+ populations were FACS-sorted from unstimulated pre-transplant donor and recipient cells taken from spleen or lymph nodes. V is pared back by 6 bases and J by 0 bases, with 21 bases lying between the germline termini. CDR1 and CDR2 (MDHEN, SYDVKM) derive from the germline V gene. The cysteine opens and the phenylalanine closes a CDR3 of 17 amino acids. Here the CDR3 DNA is all that survives: 51 bases in frame from base 1. On this clone itself: This receptor's antigen is unknown. No much larger clonotype is one base removed from it; base qualities were not supplied.

Preparation of the library involved the immunoSEQ multiplex PCR assay. For most patients, genomic DNA was isolated using the Qiagen DNeasy Blood and Tissue Kit and was shipped frozen to Adaptive Biotechnologies for TCR sequencing. Adaptive Biotechnologies carried out high-throughput TCR-beta CDR3 sequencing of genomic DNA for most patients. Under the source paper's analysis protocol: Adaptive's ImmunoSEQ software was the source of the TCR sequencing data for 18 patients, while a few other patients were processed with MiXCR and VDJtools. CD4 versus CD8 sorting errors were corrected by removing sequences found in both subsets at a frequency ratio below 5:1. CDR3 nucleotide sequences shared between donor and recipient were removed because the origin of such sequences could not be assigned. At least 2-fold expansion over unstimulated cells and a minimum CFSE-low frequency of 0.002% (template counts) or 0.001% (read counts) were required for clones to be classified as alloreactive. A clone was considered mappable if detected in the sequenced pre-transplant spleen, lymph node, or MLR CFSE-low populations of the donor or recipient. Cumulative frequency of alloreactive clones was calculated as a percentage of all sequences weighted by copy number. Sourced from immuneACCESS, this table was stored by TCRdb with only in-frame sequences that have V and J called. A share of the clones is absent; for the studies checked, an unresolved V gene accounts for under half, and the remainder has no known explanation. V, J and clone size reflect that table, while D and trimming were determined from the DNA. The sample table lists 78,000 or so clones, over 75% of them with a count of one. The leading ten clones occupy around 8% of the sample.

The clonotype was recovered from a human donor who was the organ donor for an intestinal transplant. Source: unstimulated CD8+ T cells sorted from spleen or lymph node cells, taken before transplant. The V and J genes are TRBV28 and TRBJ2-7; tentative D gene TRBD1, with 6 bases matching. The DNA is TGTGCCAGCAGGGGCCTGGACAGCTCGCATACCTCCTACGAGCAGTACTTC. This is translated as CASRGLDSSHTSYEQYF. Joined to the reference TRBV28 and TRBJ2-7 proteins, this CDR3 gives the full variable domain: DVKVTQSSRYLVKRTGEKVFLECVQDMDHENMFWYRQDPGLGLRLIYFSYDVKMKEKGDIPEGYSVSREKKERFSLILESASTNQTSMYLCASRGLDSSHTSYEQYFGPGTRLTVT.